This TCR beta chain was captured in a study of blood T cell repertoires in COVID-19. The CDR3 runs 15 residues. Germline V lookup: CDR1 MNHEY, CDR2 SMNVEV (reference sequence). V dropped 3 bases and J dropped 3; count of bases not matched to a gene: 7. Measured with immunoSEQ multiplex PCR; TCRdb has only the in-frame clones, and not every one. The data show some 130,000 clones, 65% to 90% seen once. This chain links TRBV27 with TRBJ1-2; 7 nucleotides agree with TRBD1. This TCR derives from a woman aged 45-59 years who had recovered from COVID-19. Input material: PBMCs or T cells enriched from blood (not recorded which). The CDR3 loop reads CASSFQRQGHYGYTF. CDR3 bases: TGTGCCAGCAGTTTCCAGAGACAGGGCCACTATGGCTACACCTTC.